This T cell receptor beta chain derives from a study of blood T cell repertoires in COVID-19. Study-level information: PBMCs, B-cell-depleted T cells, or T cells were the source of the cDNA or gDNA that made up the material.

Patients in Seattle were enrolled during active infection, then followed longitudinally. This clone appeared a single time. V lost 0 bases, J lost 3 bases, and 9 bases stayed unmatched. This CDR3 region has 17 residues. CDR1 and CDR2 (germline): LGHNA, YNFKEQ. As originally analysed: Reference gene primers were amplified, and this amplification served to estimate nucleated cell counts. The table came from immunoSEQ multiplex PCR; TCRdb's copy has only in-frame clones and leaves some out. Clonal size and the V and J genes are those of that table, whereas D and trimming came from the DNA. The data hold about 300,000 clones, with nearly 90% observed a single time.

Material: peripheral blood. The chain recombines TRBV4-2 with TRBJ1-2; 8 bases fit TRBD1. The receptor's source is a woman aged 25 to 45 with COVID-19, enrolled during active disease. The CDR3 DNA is TGTGCCAGCAGCCAAGATCTTCAGGGGGCAAGTGACTATGGCTACACCTTC. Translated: CASSQDLQGASDYGYTF.